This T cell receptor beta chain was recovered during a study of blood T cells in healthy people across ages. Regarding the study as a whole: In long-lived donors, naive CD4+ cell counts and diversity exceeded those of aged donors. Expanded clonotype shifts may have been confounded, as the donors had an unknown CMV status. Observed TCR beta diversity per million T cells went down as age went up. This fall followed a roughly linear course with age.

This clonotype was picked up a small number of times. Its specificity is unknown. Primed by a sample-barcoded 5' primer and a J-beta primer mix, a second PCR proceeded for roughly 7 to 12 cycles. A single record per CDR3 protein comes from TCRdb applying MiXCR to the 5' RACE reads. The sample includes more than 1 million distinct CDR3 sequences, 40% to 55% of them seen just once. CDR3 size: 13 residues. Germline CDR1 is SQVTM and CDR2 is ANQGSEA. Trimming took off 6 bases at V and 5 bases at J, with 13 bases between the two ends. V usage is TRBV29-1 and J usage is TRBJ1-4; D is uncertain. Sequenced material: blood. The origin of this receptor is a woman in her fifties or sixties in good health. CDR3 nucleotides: TGCAGCGTCAGCGGCAGGCTAAATGAAAAACTGTTTTTT. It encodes CSVSGRLNEKLFF.